The 27 T cell receptor beta chains in this list originate from one sample, sequenced in a study of blood T cell repertoires in COVID-19. Clones were read by immunoSEQ multiplex PCR, and TCRdb kept only the in-frame ones, dropping some. Of about 280,000 clones listed, around 90% are singletons. The sample taken for sequencing was peripheral blood. Receptor source: a man aged 50 to 59 with acute or convalescent COVID-19.

The chain is built from TRBV2 and TRBJ2-5, with 9 bases matching TRBD1. This CDR3 spans 15 amino acids. Per germline, CDR1 SNHLY and CDR2 FYNNEI. The J segment lost 5 bases and the V segment lost 5 bases, leaving 9 bases of the junction unmatched. CDR3 coding DNA: TGTGCCAGCAGTCGCGACAGGGGGGGACCGGAGACCCAGTACTTC. The encoded protein is CASSRDRGGPETQYF.

This chain connects TRBV5-4 to TRBJ1-4; 10 bases match TRBD1. The CDR3 spans 16 residues. Germline loops: CDR1 SGHNT, CDR2 YYREEE (reference sequence). V trimming: 4 bases; J trimming: 6 bases; junction bases outside the gene matches: 9. For the CDR3, the DNA is TGTGCCAGCAGCGACGCGCCCGGGACAGGGGATGAAAAACTGTTTTTT. Residues: CASSDAPGTGDEKLFF.

A single count supports this clone. V and J are TRBV10-3 and TRBJ2-7; TRBD1 aligns across 8 bases. Germline values: CDR1 ENHRY, CDR2 SYGVKD. Germline trimming cut 8 bases from V and 2 bases from J; bases unmatched to any gene: 8. The CDR3 consists of 14 residues. For the CDR3, the DNA is TGTGCCATCGGGGGCGGGACAGGCCCCTACGAGCAGTACTTC. Translation: CAIGGGTGPYEQYF.

In its sample, this clone was seen once. The rearrangement links TRBV30 to TRBJ1-2; D is unclear. The V gene's germline CDR1 is GTSNPN and CDR2 SVGIG (reference sequence). This CDR3 region has 11 residues. Trimming left V 2 bases short and J 8 bases short, with 9 bases between. CDR3 sequence: CAWSLRLGYTF. DNA of the CDR3: TGTGCCTGGAGTCTCCGTTTGGGCTACACCTTC. Combining the CDR3 with reference TRBV30 and TRBJ1-2 gives the whole variable domain SQTIHQWPATLVQPVGSPLSLECTVEGTSNPNLYWYRQAAGRGLQLLFYSVGIGQISSEVPQNLSASRPQDRQFILSSKKLLLSDSGFYLCAWSLRLGYTFGSGTRLTVV.

This clone occurred many times. At one boundary the junction diverges from the germline segment, which might be a read error. V and J are TRBV7-7 and TRBJ2-1; TRBD2 matches 10 bases. Germline CDR1 SSHAT, CDR2 FNYEAQ (reference sequence). The CDR3 covers 17 residues. The CDR3 DNA reads as TGTGCTAGCAGCCCCATAGCGGGGGGCCCTATAAGAGATGAGCAGTTCTTC. Protein: CASSPIAGGPIRDEQFF.

The rearrangement joins TRBV3-1 (or the pseudogene TRBV3-2) to TRBJ1-1, with D perhaps matching TRBD1 (6 bases). This CDR3 region has 14 residues. Deletions cut 4 bases from V and 11 bases from J, with 20 bases between. CDR1 and CDR2 (germline): LGHDT, YNNKEL (reference sequence). CDR3 in amino acids: CASSPPSRGVVAFF. In DNA, the CDR3 is TGTGCCAGCAGCCCCCCCTCCAGGGGAGTTGTGGCTTTCTTT.

V and J are TRBV7-8 and TRBJ1-4, with 7 bases matching TRBD1. Germline CDR1 SGHVS, CDR2 FQNEAQ. With V trimmed by 1 base and J by 5 bases, 1 base remained unmatched. The CDR3 covers 14 residues. This CDR3 is CASSLGGQNEKLFF. The DNA for the CDR3 is TGTGCCAGCAGCTTAGGGGGACAGAATGAAAAACTGTTTTTT.

The chain joins TRBV7-2 to TRBJ2-5, with 8 bases that match TRBD1. J gave up 4 bases and V 1 base, and 8 bases lay outside the gene matches. CDR3 length: 16 residues. Germline CDR1 and CDR2: SGHTA and FQGNSA. The CDR3 here is CASSLGATGVIETQYF. CDR3 in DNA: TGTGCCAGCAGCTTAGGTGCGACAGGGGTGATAGAGACCCAGTACTTC.

On this clone itself: At one of its ends the junction is not consistent with the germline gene, which may arise from a read error. The CDR3: CASSLVASTGELFF. In DNA, the CDR3 is TGTGCTAGCAGCTTAGTAGCGAGCACCGGGGAGCTGTTTTTT. This chain joins TRBV7-7 and TRBJ2-2; tentatively, D is TRBD2 (5 bases). The CDR3 is made up of 14 amino acids. Germline-derived CDR1 and CDR2 are SSHAT and FNYEAQ (reference sequence).

CDR3 in amino acids: CASSQTGGGNQPQHF. In nucleotides, the CDR3 is TGTGCCAGCAGCCAGACAGGGGGGGGGAATCAGCCCCAGCATTTT. The rearrangement uses TRBV9 and TRBJ1-5; TRBD1 agrees at 9 bases. The CDR3 spans 15 residues. Per germline, CDR1 SGDLS and CDR2 YYNGEE. The V and J ends lost 4 bases and 4 bases, in that order; junction bases with no gene match: 6.

V and J are TRBV5-1 and TRBJ2-3, with 7 bases that match TRBD2. This CDR3 is built from 16 residues. After removal of 0 bases from V and 3 bases from J, the junction contained 7 bases not matched to a gene. Germline V gives CDR1 SGHRS, CDR2 YFSETQ. CDR3 coding DNA: TGCGCCAGCAGCTTGGCCGGGGGACTACCGACAGATACGCAGTATTTT. Protein: CASSLAGGLPTDTQYF.

V and J are TRBV6-6 and TRBJ1-5; D is uncertain. The CDR3 contains 16 residues. CDR1 and CDR2 (germline): MNHNY, SVGAGI (reference sequence). Trimming left V 0 bases short and J 4 bases short, with 13 bases between. The CDR3 reads CASSYSRENRNQPQHF. CDR3 coding DNA: TGTGCCAGCAGTTACTCGAGAGAGAACAGAAATCAGCCCCAGCATTTT.

The V and J genes are TRBV27 and TRBJ2-2; 7 nucleotides align to TRBD1. Germline-derived CDR1 and CDR2 are MNHEY and SMNVEV (reference sequence). The CDR3 consists of 13 residues. V lost 6 bases to trimming and J lost 7 bases; unmatched junction nucleotides: 5. The CDR3 coding sequence is TGTGCCAGCAGCAACAGGGGCAACGGGGAGCTGTTTTTT. It yields the protein CASSNRGNGELFF.

The chain employs TRBV4-1 and TRBJ1-2; 7 nucleotides line up with TRBD1. Germline V lookup: CDR1 MGHRA, CDR2 YSYEKL. Germline trimming cut 0 bases from V and 4 bases from J; bases unmatched to any gene: 5. This CDR3 has 15 residues. This CDR3 is CASSQDPTGTYGYTF. CDR3 DNA sequence: TGCGCCAGCAGCCAAGACCCGACAGGGACCTATGGCTACACCTTC.

V usage is TRBV25-1 and J usage is TRBJ2-3; 9 bases align to TRBD2. The CDR3 is 17 amino acids. CDR1 and CDR2 (germline): MGHDK, SYGVNS. Trimming cost V 5 bases and J 6 bases; bases outside gene matches: 15. The CDR3 region has the DNA TGTGCCAGCAGTTCCTGGACTAGCGATCGGGCAACCGATACGCAGTATTTT. It encodes CASSSWTSDRATDTQYF.

The rearrangement joins TRBV2 to TRBJ2-7; 9 bases align to TRBD2. The trim removed 5 bases at V and 7 bases at J, leaving 12 bases unmatched. Germline V lookup: CDR1 SNHLY, CDR2 FYNNEI. This CDR3 has 15 residues. The CDR3 DNA reads TGTGCCAGCAGTATATGGGCTAGCGGGGTTGGGGAGCAGTACTTC. The encoded protein is CASSIWASGVGEQYF.

The chain is built from TRBV10-1 and TRBJ2-1; D is ambiguous. Trimming pared 0 bases from V and 1 base from J, leaving 7 bases between. CDR1 and CDR2 (germline): WNHNN, SYGVQD (reference sequence). CDR3 length equals 15 residues. The CDR3 DNA reads as TGCGCCAGCAGTGAGTCGAGGTGGTCCTACAATGAGCAGTTCTTC. Encoded protein: CASSESRWSYNEQFF.

The J gene is TRBJ1-2, the V gene TRBV6-5; D is uncertain. The CDR3 runs 14 residues. Trimming removed 7 bases at V and 7 bases at J, with 19 bases between. Germline V gives CDR1 MNHEY, CDR2 SVGAGI. This CDR3 reads CASTMTRRGSGYTF. The CDR3 nucleotides are TGTGCCAGCACCATGACCCGGAGAGGGTCTGGCTACACCTTC.

The CDR3: CASRGGQGDTEAFF. CDR3 bases: TGCGCCAGCAGAGGTGGGCAGGGTGACACTGAAGCTTTCTTT. The chain is built from TRBV10-2 and TRBJ1-1; D perhaps matches TRBD1 (5 bases). CDR1 and CDR2 (germline): WSHSY, SAAADI. Trimming took off 6 bases at V and 3 bases at J, with 14 bases between the two ends. The CDR3 is made up of 14 amino acids.

V is TRBV5-1 and J is TRBJ2-7, with D maybe TRBD1 (5 bases). V lost 4 bases, J lost 0 bases, and 8 bases lay in between. Germline V gene sequence: CDR1 SGHRS, CDR2 YFSETQ. The CDR3 contains 13 residues. CDR3 loop: CASSRQSSYEQYF. The CDR3 DNA reads TGCGCCAGCAGCCGACAGAGCTCCTACGAGCAGTACTTC.

The V gene is TRBV3-1 (or the pseudogene TRBV3-2), the J gene TRBJ1-5, with TRBD1 as a possible D gene (5 bases). The CDR3 has 14 residues. CDR1 and CDR2 (germline): LGHDT, YNNKEL (reference sequence). Trimming took 0 bases from V and 6 from J, leaving 9 bases between them. CDR3 sequence: CASSQDHGGQPQHF. The CDR3 DNA follows: TGTGCCAGCAGCCAAGATCACGGGGGTCAGCCCCAGCATTTT.

This clone was picked up one time. This chain links TRBV10-1 with TRBJ2-1, with D maybe TRBD2 (5 bases). The V and J ends lost 0 bases and 9 bases respectively, with 9 bases between them. The CDR3 runs 13 residues. The germline CDR1 and CDR2 sequences are WNHNN and SYGVQD (reference sequence). In nucleotides, the CDR3 is TGCGCCAGCAGTGAGTCTGGGAGCGCTGAGCAGTTCTTC. Translation: CASSESGSAEQFF.

The chain joins TRBV10-3 to TRBJ2-5; the D gene is possibly TRBD1 (7 bases). In germline, CDR1 is ENHRY, CDR2 SYGVKD. This CDR3 is 13 amino acids long. Trimming removed 9 bases from V and 2 bases from J, with 13 bases in between. DNA for the CDR3: TGTGCCATTGGGCGGGGACAGCAAGAGACCCAGTACTTC. Translation gives CAIGRGQQETQYF.

The rearrangement links TRBV7-9 to TRBJ1-2, with a tentative D call TRBD1 (5 bases). Deletions cut 5 bases from V and 8 bases from J, with 12 bases between. The CDR3 consists of 12 residues. Germline CDR1 is SEHNR and CDR2 is FQNEAQ (reference sequence). The DNA of the CDR3 is TGTGCCAGCAGCGACCAGGGTACGGGCTACACCTTC. Protein product: CASSDQGTGYTF.

This clone was seen a single time. The chain uses TRBV6-1 and TRBJ2-5, with TRBD1 identical over 7 bases. The trim removed 6 bases at V and 4 bases at J, leaving 5 bases unmatched. The CDR3 is 13 amino acids. Germline CDR1 is MNHNS and CDR2 is SASEGT. CDR3 region: CASRRQGRETQYF. The CDR3 bases are TGTGCCAGCAGGCGACAGGGTCGAGAGACCCAGTACTTC.

The rearrangement joins TRBV6-5 to TRBJ2-2, with D tentatively TRBD1 (5 bases). Germline V CDR1 and CDR2: MNHEY, SVGAGI. The CDR3 is made up of 15 amino acids. The V and J ends lost 5 bases and 3 bases respectively, with 13 bases between them. The chain's CDR3 is CASSPRWGHTGELFF. Here the CDR3 DNA reads TGTGCCAGCAGTCCTCGGTGGGGCCACACCGGGGAGCTGTTTTTT.

The CDR3 loop reads CASSPWGGIKPGANVLTF. CDR3 DNA sequence: TGTGCCAGCAGCCCCTGGGGGGGAATCAAGCCTGGGGCCAACGTCCTGACTTTC. The chain is built from TRBV14 and TRBJ2-6, with 7 bases that match TRBD2. Germline CDR1 reads SGHDN; CDR2 reads FVKESK. This CDR3 is 18 amino acids long. The junction had 11 bases not matched to a gene; V was cut back by 4 bases and J by 2 bases.